Listed below are T cell receptor beta chains from one sample, sequenced in a study of T cell responses to AZD1222 COVID-19 vaccine. Produced via immunoSEQ multiplex PCR; TCRdb's table is partial and in-frame only. The data hold about 120,000 clones, with about nine tenths observed a single time. Source: peripheral blood, taken 28 days after the second AZD1222 dose. Source of these receptors: an adult who received the AZD1222 COVID-19 vaccine. The CDR3 runs from the conserved cysteine through the conserved F or W. The order of the fields is J gene, V gene, D gene, clone size, CDR3 DNA, CDR3 protein. A D gene is named only where the DNA matches it firmly. Not all rows give a size; the values are once, few, many and, for expanded clones, a class.

>TRBJ2-5|TRBV19|TRBD2|-
TGTGCCAGTAGTATAACGGGACTAGCGGGCGAGGGGGCCCAGTACTTC
CASSITGLAGEGAQYF
>TRBJ1-2|TRBV2|TRBD1|-
TGTGCCAGCAGTGACTCAGGGGGCTCTGATGGCTACACCTTC
CASSDSGGSDGYTF
>TRBJ2-2|TRBV2|TRBD1|few
TGTGCCAGCAGTCCCTTGGGACAGGGGGCAAACACCGGGGAGCTGTTTTTT
CASSPLGQGANTGELFF
>TRBJ2-5|TRBV2|TRBD1|-
TGTGCCAGCAGTCAATCCGGGGGGACAGGGCAAGAGACCCAGTACTTC
CASSQSGGTGQETQYF
>TRBJ1-2|TRBV14|-|-
TGTGCCAGCAGCGGGAGGGCAGCCCTGGGCTATGGCTACACCTTC
CASSGRAALGYGYTF
>TRBJ2-3|TRBV6-5|TRBD2|once
TGTGCCAGCACCCACAGCGGGGGCCCAACAGATACGCAGTATTTT
CASTHSGGPTDTQYF
>TRBJ2-7|TRBV5-4|-|-
TGTGCCAGCAGCTTAGAGCGGGCGTCCTACGAGCAGTACTTC
CASSLERASYEQYF
>TRBJ2-2|TRBV9|TRBD2|-
TGTGCCAGCAGCCCAGGGACTAGCGGGAACACCGGGGAGCTGTTTTTT
CASSPGTSGNTGELFF
>TRBJ2-1|TRBV7-3|TRBD2|-
TGTGCCAGCAGCTCCCGTAGCGGGACCTACAATGAGCAGTTCTTC
CASSSRSGTYNEQFF
>TRBJ1-5|TRBV7-2|-|few
TGTGCCAGCAGCTTAGTTCGGGACAGCAATCAGCCCCAGCATTTT
CASSLVRDSNQPQHF
>TRBJ1-5|TRBV15|-|-
TGTGCCACCAGCGGGGGTCCAGACAGGTTAAGCCAGCCCCAGCATTTT
CATSGGPDRLSQPQHF
>TRBJ1-2|TRBV29-1|-|-
TGCAGCGTTGAAGAGGGAGGGGTCCGCTATGGCTACACCTTC
CSVEEGGVRYGYTF
>TRBJ2-4|TRBV27|-|-
TGTGCCAGCAGTCCTGACAGACTAGCCAAAAACATTCAGTACTTC
CASSPDRLAKNIQYF
>TRBJ1-2|TRBV12-3/TRBV12-4|-|-
TGTGCCAGCAGTCGGCAGGGACGTTGGGGCTACACCTTC
CASSRQGRWGYTF
>TRBJ1-2|TRBV7-2|-|-
TGTGCCAGCAGCTTAGCCGGAGGGATCGGGGAAGGCTACACCTTC
CASSLAGGIGEGYTF
>TRBJ1-1|TRBV5-1|TRBD1|-
TGCGCCAGCAGCCTTACTCCAGGGGGAAACACTGAAGCTTTCTTT
CASSLTPGGNTEAFF
>TRBJ2-1|TRBV7-8|-|-
TGTGCCAGCAGCTGGAGGGACATTAGCTCCTACAATGAGCAGTTCTTC
CASSWRDISSYNEQFF
>TRBJ2-6|TRBV3-1/TRBV3-2|-|-
TGTGCCAGCAGCCAACAGACGAGCTCTGGGGCCAACGTCCTGACTTTC
CASSQQTSSGANVLTF
>TRBJ1-4|TRBV6-5|-|-
TGTGCCAGCAGCTACGGTCCACCCCTAGAGTGGGAAAAACTGTTTTTT
CASSYGPPLEWEKLFF
>TRBJ2-2|TRBV7-9|TRBD1|-
TGTGCCAGCAGCTCACTGGGGACAGCGAACACCGGGGAGCTGTTTTTT
CASSSLGTANTGELFF
>TRBJ2-3|TRBV5-6|TRBD1|once
TGTGCCAGCAGCAGGGACAGGGGGTACACAGATACGCAGTATTTT
CASSRDRGYTDTQYF
>TRBJ2-7|TRBV6-2/TRBV6-3|-|-
TGTGCCAGCAGTCACCTGGGGGCAGGGGTCCTATGGGAGCAGTACTTC
CASSHLGAGVLWEQYF